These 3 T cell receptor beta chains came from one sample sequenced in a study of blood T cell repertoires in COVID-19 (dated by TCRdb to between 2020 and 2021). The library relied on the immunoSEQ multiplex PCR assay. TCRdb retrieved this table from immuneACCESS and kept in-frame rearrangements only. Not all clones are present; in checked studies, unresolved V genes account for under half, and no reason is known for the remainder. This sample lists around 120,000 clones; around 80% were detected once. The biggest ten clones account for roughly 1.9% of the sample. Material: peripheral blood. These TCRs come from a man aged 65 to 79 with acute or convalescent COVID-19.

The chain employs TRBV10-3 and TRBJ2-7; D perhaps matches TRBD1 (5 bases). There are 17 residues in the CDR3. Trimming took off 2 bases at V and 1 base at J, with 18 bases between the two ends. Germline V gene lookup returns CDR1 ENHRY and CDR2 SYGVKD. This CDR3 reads CAISEKQAAGRSYEQYF. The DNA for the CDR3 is TGTGCCATCAGTGAGAAACAGGCCGCCGGACGATCCTACGAGCAGTACTTC.

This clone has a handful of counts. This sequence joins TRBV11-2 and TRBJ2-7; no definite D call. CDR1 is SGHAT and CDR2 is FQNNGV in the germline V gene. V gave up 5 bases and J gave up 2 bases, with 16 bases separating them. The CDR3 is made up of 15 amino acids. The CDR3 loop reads CASSLTDLPAYEQYF. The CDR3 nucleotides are TGTGCCAGCAGCCTAACAGATTTACCAGCCTACGAGCAGTACTTC.

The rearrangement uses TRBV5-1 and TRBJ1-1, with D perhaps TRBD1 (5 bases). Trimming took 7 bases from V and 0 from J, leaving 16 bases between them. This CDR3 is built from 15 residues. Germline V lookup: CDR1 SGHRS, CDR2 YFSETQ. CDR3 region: CASVLGGAMNTEAFF. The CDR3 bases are TGCGCCAGCGTACTCGGAGGGGCGATGAACACTGAAGCTTTCTTT.